This T cell receptor (beta chain) derives from a study of blood T cell repertoires in COVID-19. Study-level information: Donors in the United States, Italy and Spain gave samples during acute or convalescent COVID-19. The analysed material was cDNA or gDNA that came from T cells, B-cell-depleted T cells, or PBMCs.

V gave up 5 bases and J gave up 3 bases, with 13 bases separating them. The CDR3 is 15 residues long. Per the germline V gene, CDR1 is SGHNT and CDR2 is YENEEA. As originally analysed: Reference gene primers were amplified, and this amplification served to estimate nucleated cell counts. Only in-frame clones appear in the TCRdb table, and some are missing; sequencing was by immunoSEQ multiplex PCR. That table supplies the V and J calls and clone size; D and trimming were determined from the DNA. The table has about 360,000 clones, 83% seen once. The chain joins TRBV11-3 to TRBJ2-2, with D perhaps matching TRBD2 (5 bases). The receptor's source is a young man with active or convalescent COVID-19. Sequencing was carried out using peripheral blood. The CDR3 reads CASSPRGADTGELFF. As DNA, the CDR3 is TGTGCCAGCAGCCCCCGGGGAGCGGACACCGGGGAGCTGTTTTTT.